A single sample is the source of the 8 T cell receptor beta chains below, sequenced in a study of OX40 agonist ivuxolimab in advanced cancers. Some clones are missing from TCRdb's copy, which holds only in-frame ones; the method was immunoSEQ multiplex PCR. The table records around 65,000 clones, approximately 85% of them present only once. Sample: CD4+ or CD8+ T cells sorted from blood, taken in a trial of the OX40 agonist ivuxolimab. Source of these receptors: an adult with an advanced solid tumor such as melanoma, head and neck, liver or kidney cancer.

The chain carries TRBV21-1 and TRBJ1-3. TRBV21-1 is marked as a pseudogene. CDR3 length equals 16 residues. Here the CDR3 reads CASSKELDKFGNTIYF. In DNA form, the CDR3 reads TGTGCCAGCAGCAAAGAACTTGATAAGTTTGGAAACACCATATATTTT.

V and J are TRBV5-5 and TRBJ1-1, with D perhaps TRBD1 (6 bases). CDR3 length equals 15 residues. Trimming shortened V by 2 bases and J by 1 base, and 12 bases separated the two germline ends. In germline, CDR1 is SGHKS, CDR2 YYEKEE (reference sequence). This CDR3 is CASSFMGQKNTEAFF. The CDR3 coding sequence is TGTGCCAGCAGCTTCATGGGACAAAAGAACACTGAAGCTTTCTTT.

V usage is TRBV10-3 and J usage is TRBJ1-2; perhaps TRBD1 as D (5 bases). Trimming took 1 base from V and 2 from J, leaving 11 bases between them. The CDR3 has 15 residues. Germline V CDR1 and CDR2: ENHRY, SYGVKD. CDR3 sequence reads: CAISEYSTVNYGYTF. The CDR3, as DNA: TGTGCCATCAGTGAGTACTCGACAGTGAACTATGGCTACACCTTC.

The chain combines TRBV11-3 with TRBJ2-7; no firm D call. This CDR3 is 15 amino acids long. With 0 bases removed from V and 0 bases from J, the gap between germline ends came to 9 bases. Germline CDR1 reads SGHNT; CDR2 reads YENEEA. CDR3 bases: TGTGCCAGCAGCTTAGAGGCTAGTCCCTCCTACGAGCAGTACTTC. This gives the protein CASSLEASPSYEQYF.

This clone was picked up one time. DNA of the CDR3: TGTGCCAGCAGCGCAATCCATACGGGGACCTACGAGCAGTACTTC. It yields the protein CASSAIHTGTYEQYF. The chain links TRBV13 to TRBJ2-7; maybe TRBD2 (5 bases). The CDR3 runs to 15 residues. The germline V and J ends were trimmed by 5 bases and 2 bases, with 16 bases remaining between them. CDR1 and CDR2 (germline): PRHDT, FYEKMQ (reference sequence). Together with reference TRBV13 and TRBJ2-7, the CDR3 gives the full variable domain: AAGVIQSPRHLIKEKRETATLKCYPIPRHDTVYWYQQGPGQDPQFLISFYEKMQSDKGSIPDRFSAQQFSDYHSELNMSSLELGDSALYFCASSAIHTGTYEQYFGPGTRLTVT.

The gene calls are TRBV30 and TRBJ2-3, with 9 bases identical to TRBD1. The ends lost 4 bases at V and 5 bases at J; junction bases unmatched: 10. From germline, CDR1 is GTSNPN and CDR2 SVGIG (reference sequence). CDR3 length equals 15 residues. The CDR3 nucleotides read TGTGCCTGGAATGACAGGGGGGGTGAGAGAGATACGCAGTATTTT. Amino acid sequence: CAWNDRGGERDTQYF. The complete variable domain, with remaining parts taken from reference TRBV30 and TRBJ2-3, reads SQTIHQWPATLVQPVGSPLSLECTVEGTSNPNLYWYRQAAGRGLQLLFYSVGIGQISSEVPQNLSASRPQDRQFILSSKKLLLSDSGFYLCAWNDRGGERDTQYFGPGTRLTVL.

The chain carries TRBV11-2 and TRBJ2-1; tentatively, D is TRBD2 (5 bases). Trimming cost V 1 base and J 0 bases, with 13 bases left between them. Per the germline V gene, CDR1 is SGHAT and CDR2 is FQNNGV. The CDR3 has 17 residues. CDR3 nucleotide sequence: TGTGCCAGCAGCTTAGTTCTGCGGGTAAGCTCCTACAATGAGCAGTTCTTC. Encoded protein: CASSLVLRVSSYNEQFF.

The V call is TRBV18, the J call TRBJ2-7; D remains ambiguous. V lost 3 bases to trimming and J lost 2 bases, with 14 bases between them. CDR3 length: 15 amino acids. The germline CDR1 and CDR2 sequences are KGHSH and LQKENI. CDR3 in DNA: TGTGCCAGCTCACCGCCCACCGGGCCCGCCTACGAGCAGTACTTC. This gives the protein CASSPPTGPAYEQYF.